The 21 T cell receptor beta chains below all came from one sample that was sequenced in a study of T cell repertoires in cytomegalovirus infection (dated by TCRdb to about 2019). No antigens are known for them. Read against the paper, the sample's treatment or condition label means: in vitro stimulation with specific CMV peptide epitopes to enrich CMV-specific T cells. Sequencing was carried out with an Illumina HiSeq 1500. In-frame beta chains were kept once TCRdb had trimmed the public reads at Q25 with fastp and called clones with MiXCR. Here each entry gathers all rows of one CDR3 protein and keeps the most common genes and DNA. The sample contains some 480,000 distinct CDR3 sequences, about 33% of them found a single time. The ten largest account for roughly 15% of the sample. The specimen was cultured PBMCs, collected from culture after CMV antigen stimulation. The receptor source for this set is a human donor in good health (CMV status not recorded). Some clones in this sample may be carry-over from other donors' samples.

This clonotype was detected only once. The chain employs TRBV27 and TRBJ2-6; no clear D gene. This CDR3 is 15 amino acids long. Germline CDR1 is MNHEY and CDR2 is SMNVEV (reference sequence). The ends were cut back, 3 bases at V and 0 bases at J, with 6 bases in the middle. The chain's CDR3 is CASSFSYSGANVLTF. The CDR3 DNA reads TGTGCCAGCAGTTTCAGTTACTCTGGGGCCAACGTCCTGACTTTC.

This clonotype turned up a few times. Here the CDR3 reads CASSLSAPIGELFF. The DNA for the CDR3 is TGTGCCAGCAGTTTGTCAGCGCCAATCGGGGAGCTGTTTTTT. The V and J genes are TRBV6-5 and TRBJ2-2; D unclear. V was clipped by 4 bases and J by 7 bases, with 13 bases between them. The CDR3 spans 14 residues. Germline V gene lookup returns CDR1 MNHEY and CDR2 SVGAGI.

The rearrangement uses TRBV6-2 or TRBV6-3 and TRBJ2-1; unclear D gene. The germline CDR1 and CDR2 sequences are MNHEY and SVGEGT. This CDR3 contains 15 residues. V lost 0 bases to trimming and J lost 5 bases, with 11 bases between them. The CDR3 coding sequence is TGTGCCAGCAGTTACTCGATGCAATTGGACAATGAGCAGTTCTTC. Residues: CASSYSMQLDNEQFF.

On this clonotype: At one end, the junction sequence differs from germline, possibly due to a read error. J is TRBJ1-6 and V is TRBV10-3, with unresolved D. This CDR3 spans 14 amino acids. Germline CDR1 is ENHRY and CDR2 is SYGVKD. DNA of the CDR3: TGTGCCATCAGTGATTACCTCGTAGCTTCACCCCTCCGCTTT. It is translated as CAISDYLVASPLRF.

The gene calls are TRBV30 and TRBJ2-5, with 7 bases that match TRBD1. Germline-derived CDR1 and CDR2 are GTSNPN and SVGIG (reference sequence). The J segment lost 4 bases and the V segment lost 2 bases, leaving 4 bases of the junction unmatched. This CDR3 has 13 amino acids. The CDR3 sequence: CAWSTQGLETQYF. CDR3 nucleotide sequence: TGTGCCTGGAGTACACAGGGGCTAGAGACCCAGTACTTC.

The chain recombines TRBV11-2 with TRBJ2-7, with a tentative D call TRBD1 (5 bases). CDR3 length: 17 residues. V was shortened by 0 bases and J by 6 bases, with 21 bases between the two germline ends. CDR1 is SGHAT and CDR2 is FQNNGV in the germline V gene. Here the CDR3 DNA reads TGTGCCAGCAGCTTAGATACAGGCGGAATATTAGCTGGCGAGCAGTACGTC. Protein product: CASSLDTGGILAGEQYV.

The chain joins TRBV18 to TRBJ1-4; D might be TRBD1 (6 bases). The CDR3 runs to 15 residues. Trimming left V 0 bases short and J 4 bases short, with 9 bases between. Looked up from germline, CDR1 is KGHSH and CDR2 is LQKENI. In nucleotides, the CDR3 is TGTGCCAGCTCACCACCCGGACAGTATAATGAAAAACTGTTTTTT. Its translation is CASSPPGQYNEKLFF.

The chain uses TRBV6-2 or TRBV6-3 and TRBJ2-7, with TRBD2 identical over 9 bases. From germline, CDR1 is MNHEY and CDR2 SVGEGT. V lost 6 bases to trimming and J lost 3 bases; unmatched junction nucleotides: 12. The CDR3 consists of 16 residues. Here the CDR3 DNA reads TGTGCCAGCAGAACCGACAGCGGGAGGAAGTACTACGAGCAGTACTTC. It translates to CASRTDSGRKYYEQYF.

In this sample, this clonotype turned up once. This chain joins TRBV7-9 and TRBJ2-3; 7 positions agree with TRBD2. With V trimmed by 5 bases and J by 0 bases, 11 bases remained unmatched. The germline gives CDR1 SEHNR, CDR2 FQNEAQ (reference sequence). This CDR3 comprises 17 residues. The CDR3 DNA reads TGTGCCAGCAGCATTGACCTAACGGGAGGCAGCACAGATACGCAGTATTTT. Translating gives CASSIDLTGGSTDTQYF.

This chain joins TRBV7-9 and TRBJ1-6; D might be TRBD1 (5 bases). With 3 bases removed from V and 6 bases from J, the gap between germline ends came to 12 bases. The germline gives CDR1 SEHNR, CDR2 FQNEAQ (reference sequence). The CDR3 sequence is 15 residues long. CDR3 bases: TGTGCCAGCAGCTTTGGTCCAGGGTCTAATTCACCCCTCCACTTT. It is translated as CASSFGPGSNSPLHF.

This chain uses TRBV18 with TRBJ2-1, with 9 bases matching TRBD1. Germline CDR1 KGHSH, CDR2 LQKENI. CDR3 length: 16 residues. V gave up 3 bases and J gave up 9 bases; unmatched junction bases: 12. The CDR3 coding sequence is TGTGCCAGCTCACCCCGCGATACAGGGGGCCATGGTGAGCAGTTCTTC. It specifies CASSPRDTGGHGEQFF.

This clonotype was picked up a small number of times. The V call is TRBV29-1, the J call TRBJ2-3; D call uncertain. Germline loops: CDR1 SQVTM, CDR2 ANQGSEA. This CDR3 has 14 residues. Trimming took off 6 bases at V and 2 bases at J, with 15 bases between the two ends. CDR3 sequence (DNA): TGCAGCGTCGCCGGAGTGGTAGTCACAGATACGCAGTATTTT. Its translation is CSVAGVVVTDTQYF.

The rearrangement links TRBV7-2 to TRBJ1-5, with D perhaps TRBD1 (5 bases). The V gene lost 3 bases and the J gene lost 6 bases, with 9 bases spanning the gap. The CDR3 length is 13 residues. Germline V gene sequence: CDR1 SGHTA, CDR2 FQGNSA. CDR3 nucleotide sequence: TGTGCCAGCAGCTTTCGGGGGACTCAGCCCCAGCATTTT. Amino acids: CASSFRGTQPQHF.

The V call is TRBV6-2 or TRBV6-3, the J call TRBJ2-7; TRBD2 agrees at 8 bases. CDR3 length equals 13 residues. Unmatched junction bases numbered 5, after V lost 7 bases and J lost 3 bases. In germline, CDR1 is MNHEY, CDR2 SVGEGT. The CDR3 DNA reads TGTGCCAGCAACGGGGGGGCCGGCTACGAGCAGTACTTC. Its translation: CASNGGAGYEQYF.

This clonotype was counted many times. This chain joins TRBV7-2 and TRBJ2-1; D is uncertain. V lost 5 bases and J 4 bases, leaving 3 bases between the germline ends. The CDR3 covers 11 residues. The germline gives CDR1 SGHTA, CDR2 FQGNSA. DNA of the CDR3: TGTGCCAGCAGCGGGTACAATGAGCAGTTCTTC. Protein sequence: CASSGYNEQFF.

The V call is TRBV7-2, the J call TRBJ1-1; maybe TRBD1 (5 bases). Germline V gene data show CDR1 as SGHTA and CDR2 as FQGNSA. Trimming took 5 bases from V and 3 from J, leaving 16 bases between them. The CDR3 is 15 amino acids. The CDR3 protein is CASSRGWGRDTEAFF. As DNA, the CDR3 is TGTGCCAGCAGCCGAGGGTGGGGGAGAGACACTGAAGCTTTCTTT.

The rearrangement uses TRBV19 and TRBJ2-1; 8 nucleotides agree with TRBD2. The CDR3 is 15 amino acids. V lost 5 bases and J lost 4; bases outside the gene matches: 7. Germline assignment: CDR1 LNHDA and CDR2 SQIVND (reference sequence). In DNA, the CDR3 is TGTGCCAGTAGTCGGAGCGGGAGAGGATACAATGAGCAGTTCTTC. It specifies CASSRSGRGYNEQFF.

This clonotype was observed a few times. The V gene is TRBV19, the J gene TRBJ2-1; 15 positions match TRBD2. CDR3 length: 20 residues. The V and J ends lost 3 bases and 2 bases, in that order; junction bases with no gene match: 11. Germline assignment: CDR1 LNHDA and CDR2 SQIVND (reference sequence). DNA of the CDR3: TGTGCCAGTAGTATGGGGTGGAGGACTAGCGGGAGGGCCCCCTACAATGAGCAGTTCTTC. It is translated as CASSMGWRTSGRAPYNEQFF. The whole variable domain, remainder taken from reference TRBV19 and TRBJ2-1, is DGGITQSPKYLFRKEGQNVTLSCEQNLNHDAMYWYRQDPGQGLRLIYYSQIVNDFQKGDIAEGYSVSREKKESFPLTVTSAQKNPTAFYLCASSMGWRTSGRAPYNEQFFGPGTRLTVL.

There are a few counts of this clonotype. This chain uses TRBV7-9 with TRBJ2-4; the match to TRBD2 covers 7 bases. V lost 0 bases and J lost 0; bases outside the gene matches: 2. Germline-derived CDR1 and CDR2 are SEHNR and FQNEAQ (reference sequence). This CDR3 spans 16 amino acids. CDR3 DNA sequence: TGTGCCAGCAGCTTAGCTAGCGGGCTAGCCAAAAACATTCAGTACTTC. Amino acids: CASSLASGLAKNIQYF.

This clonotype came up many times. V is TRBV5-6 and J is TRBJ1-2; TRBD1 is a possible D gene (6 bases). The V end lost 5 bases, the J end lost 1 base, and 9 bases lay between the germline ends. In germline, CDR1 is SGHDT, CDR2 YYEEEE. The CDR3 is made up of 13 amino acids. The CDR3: CASRNRVNYGYTF. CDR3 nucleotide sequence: TGTGCCAGCAGGAACAGGGTTAACTATGGCTACACCTTC.

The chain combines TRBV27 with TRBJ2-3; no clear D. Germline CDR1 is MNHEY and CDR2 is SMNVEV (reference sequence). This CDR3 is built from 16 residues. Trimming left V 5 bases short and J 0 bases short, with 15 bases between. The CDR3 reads CASSPLRTFSTDTQYF. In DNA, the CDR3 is TGTGCCAGCAGTCCCCTTCGGACCTTCAGCACAGATACGCAGTATTTT.